Presented here are 6 T cell receptor beta chains from one specimen sequenced in a study of blood T cell repertoires in COVID-19. Data came from immunoSEQ multiplex PCR; TCRdb stores just in-frame clones and leaves some out. This sample yields approximately 96,000 clones, of which roughly 96% are seen a single time; more than 4% belongs to the top ten. The sequenced material came from peripheral blood. The receptors derive from a human donor with active COVID-19. The donor label of this sample is uncertain.

This sequence joins TRBV5-4 and TRBJ1-4; possible D gene TRBD1, 6 bases. Germline CDR1 is SGHNT and CDR2 is YYREEE (reference sequence). Trimming pared 5 bases from V and 0 bases from J, leaving 14 bases between. The CDR3 extends over 16 amino acids. The CDR3 bases are TGTGCCAGCAGTAAACTAACAGGGTCAACTAATGAAAAACTGTTTTTT. It translates to CASSKLTGSTNEKLFF.

This clone was seen only a few times. The rearrangement links TRBV28 to TRBJ1-6; TRBD1 agrees at 10 bases. Per the germline V gene, CDR1 is MDHEN and CDR2 is SYDVKM. Germline trimming cut 6 bases from V and 5 bases from J; bases unmatched to any gene: 7. The CDR3 has 16 residues. This chain's CDR3 is CASSTPGQGNNSPLHF. The DNA of the CDR3 is TGTGCCAGCAGCACCCCGGGACAGGGGAATAATTCACCCCTCCACTTT.

The chain carries TRBV6-4 and TRBJ2-1; the match to TRBD2 covers 8 bases. Germline CDR1 MRHNA, CDR2 SNTAGT. V shed 0 bases, J shed 2 bases, and the junction held 3 bases outside the gene matches. This CDR3 has 16 amino acids. The CDR3 DNA reads as TGTGCCAGCAGTGACTCCCCGGGAGGGGCCTACAATGAGCAGTTCTTC. It translates to CASSDSPGGAYNEQFF.

V and J are TRBV7-9 and TRBJ2-7; tentatively, D is TRBD2 (6 bases). V lost 0 bases and J lost 0, with 12 bases in between. This CDR3 has 16 residues. Germline CDR1 is SEHNR and CDR2 is FQNEAQ (reference sequence). The CDR3 spells CASSLARGVLSYEQYF. The CDR3 coding sequence is TGTGCCAGCAGCTTAGCGCGGGGTGTACTCTCCTACGAGCAGTACTTC.

The chain is built from TRBV10-3 and TRBJ1-2, with 11 bases matching TRBD1. Germline-derived CDR1 and CDR2 are ENHRY and SYGVKD. Trimming cost V 6 bases and J 2 bases; bases outside gene matches: 5. This CDR3 comprises 15 residues. The CDR3 region is CAISTGTGGNYGYTF. The CDR3 bases are TGTGCCATCAGCACCGGGACAGGGGGAAACTATGGCTACACCTTC.

V usage is TRBV18 and J usage is TRBJ2-1, with a weak D call TRBD2 (7 bases). There are 17 residues in the CDR3. V was cut by 3 bases and J by 3 bases, with 18 bases left in between. The germline V gene has CDR1 KGHSH and CDR2 LQKENI. The CDR3 region has the DNA TGTGCCAGCTCACCCAACGGGGGGCGGGGGAACTACAATGAGCAGTTCTTC. This translates into CASSPNGGRGNYNEQFF. The variable domain in full, with the rest retrieved from reference TRBV18 and TRBJ2-1, is NAGVMQNPRHLVRRRGQEARLRCSPMKGHSHVYWYRQLPEEGLKFMVYLQKENIIDESGMPKERFSAEFPKEGPSILRIQQVVRGDSAAYFCASSPNGGRGNYNEQFFGPGTRLTVL.